The next 22 T cell receptor beta chains were all read from a single sample in a study of CD8 T cells in ankylosing spondylitis. TCRdb re-called the 5' RACE reads with MiXCR, one entry per CDR3 protein. The sample yields fewer than 180,000 distinct CDR3 sequences, more than 40% seen once. Sequencing was done on a sample of synovial fluid, either unsorted or a sorted T cell fraction (not recorded which). These receptors were collected from a male donor with ankylosing spondylitis.

The V gene is TRBV4-1, the J gene TRBJ1-5; TRBD1 matches 8 bases. Unmatched junction bases numbered 9, after V lost 1 base and J lost 1 base. The CDR3 has 18 residues. Germline CDR1 is MGHRA and CDR2 is YSYEKL. In DNA, the CDR3 is TGCGCCAGCAGCCAAGTAGGCAGGGGGCGCGGGAGCAATCAGCCCCAGCATTTT. Protein: CASSQVGRGRGSNQPQHF.

This sequence joins TRBV28 and TRBJ1-5; D gene ambiguous. V was cut by 1 base and J by 0 bases, with 7 bases left in between. This CDR3 contains 15 residues. Germline values: CDR1 MDHEN, CDR2 SYDVKM. The CDR3 spells CASSLFPNSNQPQHF. In DNA form, the CDR3 reads TGTGCCAGCAGTTTATTCCCCAATAGCAATCAGCCCCAGCATTTT.

The chain recombines TRBV10-3 with TRBJ1-1; 7 bases are a match to TRBD1. V dropped 6 bases and J dropped 3; count of bases not matched to a gene: 10. The CDR3 loop spans 15 amino acids. The germline V gene encodes CDR1 ENHRY and CDR2 SYGVKD. CDR3 nucleotides: TGTGCCATCAGACAATACAGGGGAATATACACTGAAGCTTTCTTT. Its protein is CAIRQYRGIYTEAFF.

This clonotype was recorded many times. This chain links TRBV27 with TRBJ2-1; D not resolved. Between the trimmed V and J ends, which lost 1 base and 0 bases, there was a span of 4 bases. This CDR3 comprises 14 residues. Per germline, CDR1 MNHEY and CDR2 SMNVEV (reference sequence). CDR3 protein: CASSLFDSYNEQFF. The CDR3 nucleotides are TGTGCCAGCAGTTTATTTGACTCCTACAATGAGCAGTTCTTC.

This clonotype has a handful of counts. The chain has TRBV6-6 and TRBJ2-5; the D call may be TRBD1 or TRBD2 (6 bases each). The germline V gene encodes CDR1 MNHNY and CDR2 SVGAGI (reference sequence). Between the trimmed V and J ends, which lost 6 bases and 5 bases, there was a span of 13 bases. This CDR3 is 13 amino acids long. Here the CDR3 DNA reads TGTGCCAGCAGACCACAAGGGGGGGAGACCCAGTACTTC. Protein product: CASRPQGGETQYF.

This clonotype showed up many times. The J gene is TRBJ2-1, the V gene TRBV11-2, with TRBD2 identical over 8 bases. The V segment lost 1 base and the J segment 7 bases; nucleotides outside the gene matches: 6. CDR1 and CDR2 (germline): SGHAT, FQNNGV. The CDR3 length is 15 residues. CDR3 nucleotide sequence: TGTGCCAGCAGCTTAGCGGGGGGGTTTCTGAATGAGCAGTTCTTC. It yields the protein CASSLAGGFLNEQFF.

This chain links TRBV11-3 with TRBJ1-2, with TRBD1 identical over 7 bases. From germline, CDR1 is SGHNT and CDR2 YENEEA. The junction had 13 bases not matched to a gene; V was cut back by 5 bases and J by 4 bases. The CDR3 is 16 amino acids. This chain's CDR3 is CASSQRTGSYSYGYTF. DNA for the CDR3: TGTGCCAGCAGCCAACGGACAGGCAGCTACAGCTATGGCTACACCTTC.

This clonotype turned up a few times. The rearrangement joins TRBV4-3 to TRBJ2-2; a possible D gene is TRBD2 (5 bases). Germline V gene sequence: CDR1 LGHNA, CDR2 YSLEER. Trimming cost V 8 bases and J 6 bases, with 13 bases left between them. The CDR3 is made up of 13 amino acids. The CDR3 bases are TGCGCCAGCGGGAGATTGGGGTCCGGGGAGCTGTTTTTT. It codes for CASGRLGSGELFF.

The rearrangement links TRBV10-3 to TRBJ2-7; the D gene is possibly TRBD1 (7 bases). The CDR3 is 16 residues long. Germline CDR1 and CDR2: ENHRY and SYGVKD. Trimming pared 1 base from V and 4 bases from J, leaving 17 bases between. The CDR3 bases are TGTGCCATCAGTGAGTACCACGACAGGGAGGAATACGAGCAGTACTTC. It encodes CAISEYHDREEYEQYF.

The rearrangement links TRBV28 to TRBJ2-1; D perhaps matches TRBD2 (6 bases). Germline V gene data show CDR1 as MDHEN and CDR2 as SYDVKM. V was cut by 5 bases and J by 5 bases, with 16 bases left in between. The CDR3 covers 15 residues. CDR3 DNA sequence: TGTGCCAGCAGTGCCGTGGCTAGCGAAAACAATGAGCAGTTCTTC. Translating it yields CASSAVASENNEQFF.

V is TRBV5-1 and J is TRBJ2-1, with 8 nucleotides matching TRBD2. The CDR3 runs 17 residues. The V segment lost 5 bases and the J segment 5 bases; nucleotides outside the gene matches: 15. CDR1 SGHRS and CDR2 YFSETQ come from the germline V gene. Here the CDR3 DNA reads TGCGCCAGCAGTTGGGGCCAGCGGGAGTCCCCCGACAATGAGCAGTTCTTC. It yields the protein CASSWGQRESPDNEQFF.

The CDR3 bases are TGTGCCAGCACCAATCCCCACCCCGACTGGGGGAACACTGAAGCTTTCTTT. This codes for CASTNPHPDWGNTEAFF. The V and J genes are TRBV6-1 and TRBJ1-1; D ambiguous. CDR3 length: 17 amino acids. The germline gives CDR1 MNHNS, CDR2 SASEGT. V dropped 7 bases and J dropped 1 base, with 22 bases sitting between them.

The CDR3 DNA reads as TGCGCCAGCAGCTTGTCATCTAGCGAGACCTACGAGCAGTACTTC. This codes for CASSLSSSETYEQYF. The chain couples TRBV5-1 to TRBJ2-7, with D perhaps matching TRBD2 (6 bases). V was cut by 1 base and J by 2 bases, with 13 bases left in between. The CDR3 consists of 15 residues. Germline V gene lookup returns CDR1 SGHRS and CDR2 YFSETQ.

This chain connects TRBV7-9 to TRBJ2-1; no definite D call. The CDR3 consists of 12 residues. The germline CDR1 and CDR2 sequences are SEHNR and FQNEAQ (reference sequence). The V gene lost 2 bases and the J gene lost 9 bases, with 8 bases spanning the gap. CDR3 sequence reads: CASSLLRSEQFF. CDR3 nucleotide sequence: TGTGCCAGCAGCTTATTGCGTTCTGAGCAGTTCTTC.

This chain uses TRBV18 with TRBJ1-3, with D possibly matching TRBD1 (6 bases). The V gene's germline CDR1 is KGHSH and CDR2 LQKENI. The CDR3 extends over 19 amino acids. Trimming took 5 bases from V and 0 from J, leaving 23 bases between them. CDR3: CASSAKTGSNYPSGNTIYF. DNA for the CDR3: TGTGCCAGCTCAGCAAAGACAGGCTCCAACTACCCCTCTGGAAACACCATATATTTT.

The chain has TRBV28 and TRBJ2-7; D gene unclear. The CDR3 consists of 15 residues. Germline V gives CDR1 MDHEN, CDR2 SYDVKM. V shed 2 bases and J shed 3 bases, with 14 bases lying between them. CDR3 protein: CASSLTENRLYEQYF. In DNA, the CDR3 is TGTGCCAGCAGTTTAACGGAGAACCGTCTCTACGAGCAGTACTTC. Supplemented by reference TRBV28 and TRBJ2-7, the full variable domain reads DVKVTQSSRYLVKRTGEKVFLECVQDMDHENMFWYRQDPGLGLRLIYFSYDVKMKEKGDIPEGYSVSREKKERFSLILESASTNQTSMYLCASSLTENRLYEQYFGPGTRLTVT.

This sequence joins TRBV4-3 and TRBJ2-5; D gene uncertain. Germline V lookup: CDR1 LGHNA, CDR2 YSLEER. The V and J ends lost 0 bases and 4 bases respectively, with 12 bases between them. The CDR3 has 15 amino acids. CDR3: CASSQEDRARETQYF. The DNA for the CDR3 is TGCGCCAGCAGCCAAGAGGACCGAGCGAGAGAGACCCAGTACTTC.

This clonotype was seen more than once but under ten times. The chain uses TRBV5-1 and TRBJ2-3, with 9 positions matching TRBD2. CDR3 length equals 16 residues. Germline V lookup: CDR1 SGHRS, CDR2 YFSETQ. Trimming cost V 2 bases and J 2 bases; bases outside gene matches: 6. The DNA of the CDR3 is TGCGCCAGCAGCTTTAGCGGGGGAGCCCCCACAGATACGCAGTATTTT. It encodes CASSFSGGAPTDTQYF.

This sequence joins TRBV7-2 and TRBJ2-7; 8 bases line up with TRBD2. Germline assignment: CDR1 SGHTA and CDR2 FQGNSA. CDR3 length equals 14 residues. The V and J ends lost 5 bases and 2 bases, in that order; junction bases with no gene match: 5. CDR3 DNA: TGTGCCAGCAGCGGAGGACTAGCCACCTACGAGCAGTACTTC. Translation: CASSGGLATYEQYF.

In its sample, this clonotype was seen a few times. The chain links TRBV4-1 to TRBJ2-2; 7 bases agree with TRBD2. The V gene's germline CDR1 is MGHRA and CDR2 YSYEKL. J gave up 7 bases and V 3 bases, and 8 bases lay outside the gene matches. CDR3 length: 15 residues. CDR3 sequence reads: CASSQLAEEIGELFF. CDR3 DNA sequence: TGCGCCAGCAGCCAGCTAGCGGAGGAAATCGGGGAGCTGTTTTTT.

At least ten counts were recorded for this clonotype. V gene TRBV6-2 or TRBV6-3 combines with J gene TRBJ2-5; either TRBD1 or TRBD2 may fit D (6 bases each). V was pared by 4 bases and J by 4 bases, with 16 bases between. This CDR3 contains 15 residues. Looked up from germline, CDR1 is MNHEY and CDR2 is SVGEGT. CDR3 DNA: TGTGCCAGCAGTTTGGGTTCGGAGGGGGGAGAGACCCAGTACTTC. Amino acids: CASSLGSEGGETQYF.

The V call is TRBV5-6, the J call TRBJ2-7; no definite D call. The CDR3 is 16 residues long. Germline-derived CDR1 and CDR2 are SGHDT and YYEEEE. V shed 0 bases and J shed 0 bases, with 13 bases lying between them. Here the CDR3 DNA reads TGTGCCAGCAGCTTGGAGGCAAGGCCTGTCTCCTACGAGCAGTACTTC. It yields the protein CASSLEARPVSYEQYF. Variable domain in full (rest from reference TRBV5-6 and TRBJ2-7): DAGVTQSPTHLIKTRGQQVTLRCSPKSGHDTVSWYQQALGQGPQFIFQYYEEEERQRGNFPDRFSGHQFPNYSSELNVNALLLGDSALYLCASSLEARPVSYEQYFGPGTRLTVT.